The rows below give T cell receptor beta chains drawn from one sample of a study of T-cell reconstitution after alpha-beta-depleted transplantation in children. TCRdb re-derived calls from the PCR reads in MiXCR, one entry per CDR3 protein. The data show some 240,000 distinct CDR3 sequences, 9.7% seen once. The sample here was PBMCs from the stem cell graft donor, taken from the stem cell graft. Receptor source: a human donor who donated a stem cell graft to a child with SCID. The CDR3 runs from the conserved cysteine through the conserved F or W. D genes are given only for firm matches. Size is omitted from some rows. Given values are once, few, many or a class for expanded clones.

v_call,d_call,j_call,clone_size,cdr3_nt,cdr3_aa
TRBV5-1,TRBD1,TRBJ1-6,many,TGCGCCAGCAGCCAACCGGGACAGGCAAATTCACCCCTCCACTTT,CASSQPGQANSPLHF
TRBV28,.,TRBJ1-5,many,TGTGCCAGCAGTGAGGGGGGAAGACCGATTAGCAATCAGCCCCAGCATTTT,CASSEGGRPISNQPQHF
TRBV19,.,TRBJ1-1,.,TGTGCCAGTAGGCAAGACAGGCGAGGCGCTGAAGCTTTCTTT,CASRQDRRGAEAFF
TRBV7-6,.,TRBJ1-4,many,TGTGCCAGCAGCTATCAACCGGGCCGATCCATTGCAACTAATGAAAAACTGTTTTTT,CASSYQPGRSIATNEKLFF
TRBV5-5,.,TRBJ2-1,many,TGTGCCAGCAGCCCGGGGGACAGTCGGAATGAGCAGTTCTTC,CASSPGDSRNEQFF
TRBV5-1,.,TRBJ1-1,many,TGCGCCAGCAGCGGCCAAGAGGACACTGAAGCTTTCTTT,CASSGQEDTEAFF
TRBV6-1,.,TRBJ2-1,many,TGTGCCAGCTCTCGCGGGTTCTCCTACAATGAGCAGTTCTTC,CASSRGFSYNEQFF
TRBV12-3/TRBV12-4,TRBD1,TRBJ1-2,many,TGTGCCAGCAGTACCGGGACAGTCTATGGCTACACCTTC,CASSTGTVYGYTF
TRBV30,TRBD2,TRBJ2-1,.,TGTGCCTGGAGTAGGGGCGGGGGGGCCAATGAGCAGTTCTTC,CAWSRGGGANEQFF
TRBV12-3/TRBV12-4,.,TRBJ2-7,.,TGTGCCAGCAGTCCGTCACGAGGAGGGGCACGGGTTTACGAGCAGCACTTC,CASSPSRGGARVYEQHF
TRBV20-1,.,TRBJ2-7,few,TGCAGTGCTTACCATTCCGGGACTGGCGAGCAGTACTTC,CSAYHSGTGEQYF
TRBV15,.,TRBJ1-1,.,TGTGCCACCAGCAGAGCGCGGGAAGGACTCAAAGCTTTCTTT,CATSRAREGLKAFF
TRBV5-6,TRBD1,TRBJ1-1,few,TGTGCCAGCAGCAAATTCACCGGGACAGGGGCGGTATCGGCTTTCTTT,CASSKFTGTGAVSAFF
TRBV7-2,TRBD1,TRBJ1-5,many,TGTGCCAGCAGCGCGACAGGGGGCTATCAGCCCCAGCATTTT,CASSATGGYQPQHF
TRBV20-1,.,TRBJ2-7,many,TGCAGTGCGGCGGGACGGACCTACGAGCAGTACTTC,CSAAGRTYEQYF
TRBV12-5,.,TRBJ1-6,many,TGTGCTAGTGCCTACCAGGATAATTCACCCCTCCACTTT,CASAYQDNSPLHF
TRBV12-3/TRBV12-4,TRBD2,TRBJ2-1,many,TGTGCCAGCACGGGGGGCTCCTACAATGAGCAGTTCTTC,CASTGGSYNEQFF
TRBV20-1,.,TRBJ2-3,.,TGCAGTGCTAGGGATCCATTCAACCGGGACCTACCCACAGATACGCAGTATTTT,CSARDPFNRDLPTDTQYF
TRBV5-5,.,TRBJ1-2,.,TGTGCCAGCAGCTTGAACCCAAGGGCGACCTATGGCTACACCTTC,CASSLNPRATYGYTF
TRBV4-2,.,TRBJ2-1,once,TGTGCCAGCAGCCGAGGAGAGGGGGGGGGACGTGGTGAGCAGTTCTTC,CASSRGEGGGRGEQFF
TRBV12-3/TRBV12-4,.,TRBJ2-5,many,TGTGCCAGCAGTTTCCCCTCGGGAGAGACCCAGTACTTC,CASSFPSGETQYF
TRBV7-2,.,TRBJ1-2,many,TGTGCCAGCAGCTTAACCGGGGATCCTCCGTATGGCTACACCTTC,CASSLTGDPPYGYTF
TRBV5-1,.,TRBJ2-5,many,TGCGCCAGCAGCTTGGGGAAGGAGGGCCAAGAGACCCAGTACTTC,CASSLGKEGQETQYF
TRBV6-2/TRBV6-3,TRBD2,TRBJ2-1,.,TGTGCCAGCGGCCAGCGGGGGGCCCACAATGAGCAGTTCTTC,CASGQRGAHNEQFF
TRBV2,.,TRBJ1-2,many,TGTGCCAGCAGTGAACGGCAGGCAATGGGCTATGGCTACACCTTC,CASSERQAMGYGYTF
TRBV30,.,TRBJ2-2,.,TGTGCCTGGAGTGGCCTAGGGGGGGCGGGCACCGGGGAGCTGTTTTTT,CAWSGLGGAGTGELFF
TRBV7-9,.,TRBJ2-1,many,TGTGCCAGCAGCGTCTTTCGGGTCGATGAGCAGTTCTTC,CASSVFRVDEQFF
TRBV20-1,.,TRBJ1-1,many,TGCAGTGCCCCCAACTCTATGAACACTGAAGCTTTCTTT,CSAPNSMNTEAFF
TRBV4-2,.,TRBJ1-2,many,TGTGCCAGCAGCCAAGTTGCCAACTATGGCTACACCTTC,CASSQVANYGYTF
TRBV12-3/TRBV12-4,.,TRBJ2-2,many,TGTGCCAGCAGGCGTAGCGGGGCGGGGACAGGATGGCTGTTTTTT,CASRRSGAGTGWLFF
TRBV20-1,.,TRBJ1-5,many,TGCAGTGCTAATCCCGGGACGCATGCTTATAGCAATCAGCCCCAGCATTTT,CSANPGTHAYSNQPQHF
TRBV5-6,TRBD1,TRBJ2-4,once,TGTGCCAGCAGCCGGGGACAGGGTTCTCCGCTAGGCAAAAACATTCCGTACTTC,CASSRGQGSPLGKNIPYF
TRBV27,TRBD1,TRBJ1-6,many,TGTGCCATCACTCCCCGGACAGGGCATGTAGATTCACCCCTCCACTTT,CAITPRTGHVDSPLHF
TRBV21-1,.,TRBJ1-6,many,TGTGCCAGCAGCAACCGGACTGGGAATTCACCCCTCCACTTT,CASSNRTGNSPLHF
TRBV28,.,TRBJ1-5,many,TGTGCCAGCAGTTTAGACGACAGGAACCATCAGCCCCAGCATTTT,CASSLDDRNHQPQHF
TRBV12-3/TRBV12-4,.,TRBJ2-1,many,TGTGCCAGCAGTTCCCCACTAGGCCCATACAATGAGCAGTTCTTC,CASSSPLGPYNEQFF
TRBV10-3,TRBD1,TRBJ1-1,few,TGTGCCATCAGTTTGACAGGGGGAGAGGACGCTGAAGCTTTCTTT,CAISLTGGEDAEAFF
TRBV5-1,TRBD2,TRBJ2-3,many,TGCGCCAGCACCCTAATAGCGGGGTATAGCACAGATACGCAGTATTTT,CASTLIAGYSTDTQYF
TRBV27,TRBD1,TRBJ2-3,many,TGTGCCAGCAAAACAGGGGGAGATACGCAGTATTTT,CASKTGGDTQYF
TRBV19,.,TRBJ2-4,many,.,CASSIDFGNAAKNIQYF
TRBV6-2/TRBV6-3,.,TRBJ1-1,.,TGTGCCAGCAGTTACTCCCCAGGGGAAGGCACTGAAGCTTTCTTT,CASSYSPGEGTEAFF
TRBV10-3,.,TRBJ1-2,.,TGTGCCATCAGTTTCGAGGCCCAAGATGGCTACACCTTC,CAISFEAQDGYTF
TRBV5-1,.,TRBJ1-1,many,TGCGCCAGCATGGTGGCCAGCATGAACACTGAAGCTTTCTTT,CASMVASMNTEAFF
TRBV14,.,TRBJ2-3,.,TGTGCCAGCAGCCCTGGTCACCGCACAGATACGCAGTATTTT,CASSPGHRTDTQYF
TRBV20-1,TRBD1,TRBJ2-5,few,TGCAGTGCTAGTGACAGGGGGGATGAGACCCAGTACTTC,CSASDRGDETQYF
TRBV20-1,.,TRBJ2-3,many,TGCAGTGCCAAAAGGACAGAGGGAACAGATACGCAGTATTTT,CSAKRTEGTDTQYF
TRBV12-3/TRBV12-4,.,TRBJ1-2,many,TGTGCCAGCAGCTTTCTCAACCGGGACGGCGATGGCTACACCTTC,CASSFLNRDGDGYTF
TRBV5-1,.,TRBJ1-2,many,TGCGCCAGCAGCTTGGACAGGGAGTATGGCTACACCTTC,CASSLDREYGYTF
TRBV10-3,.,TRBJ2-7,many,TGTGCCATCAGTGGAAAGACGGACTCCTACGAGCAGTACTTC,CAISGKTDSYEQYF
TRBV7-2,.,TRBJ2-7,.,TGTGCCAGCAGCTTAAGTTCAGGGGCCTCCTACGAGCAGTACTTC,CASSLSSGASYEQYF
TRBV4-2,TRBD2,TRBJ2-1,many,TGTGCCAGCAGCCAAGGACTAGCGGGGGGCTGGAATGAGCAGTTCTTC,CASSQGLAGGWNEQFF